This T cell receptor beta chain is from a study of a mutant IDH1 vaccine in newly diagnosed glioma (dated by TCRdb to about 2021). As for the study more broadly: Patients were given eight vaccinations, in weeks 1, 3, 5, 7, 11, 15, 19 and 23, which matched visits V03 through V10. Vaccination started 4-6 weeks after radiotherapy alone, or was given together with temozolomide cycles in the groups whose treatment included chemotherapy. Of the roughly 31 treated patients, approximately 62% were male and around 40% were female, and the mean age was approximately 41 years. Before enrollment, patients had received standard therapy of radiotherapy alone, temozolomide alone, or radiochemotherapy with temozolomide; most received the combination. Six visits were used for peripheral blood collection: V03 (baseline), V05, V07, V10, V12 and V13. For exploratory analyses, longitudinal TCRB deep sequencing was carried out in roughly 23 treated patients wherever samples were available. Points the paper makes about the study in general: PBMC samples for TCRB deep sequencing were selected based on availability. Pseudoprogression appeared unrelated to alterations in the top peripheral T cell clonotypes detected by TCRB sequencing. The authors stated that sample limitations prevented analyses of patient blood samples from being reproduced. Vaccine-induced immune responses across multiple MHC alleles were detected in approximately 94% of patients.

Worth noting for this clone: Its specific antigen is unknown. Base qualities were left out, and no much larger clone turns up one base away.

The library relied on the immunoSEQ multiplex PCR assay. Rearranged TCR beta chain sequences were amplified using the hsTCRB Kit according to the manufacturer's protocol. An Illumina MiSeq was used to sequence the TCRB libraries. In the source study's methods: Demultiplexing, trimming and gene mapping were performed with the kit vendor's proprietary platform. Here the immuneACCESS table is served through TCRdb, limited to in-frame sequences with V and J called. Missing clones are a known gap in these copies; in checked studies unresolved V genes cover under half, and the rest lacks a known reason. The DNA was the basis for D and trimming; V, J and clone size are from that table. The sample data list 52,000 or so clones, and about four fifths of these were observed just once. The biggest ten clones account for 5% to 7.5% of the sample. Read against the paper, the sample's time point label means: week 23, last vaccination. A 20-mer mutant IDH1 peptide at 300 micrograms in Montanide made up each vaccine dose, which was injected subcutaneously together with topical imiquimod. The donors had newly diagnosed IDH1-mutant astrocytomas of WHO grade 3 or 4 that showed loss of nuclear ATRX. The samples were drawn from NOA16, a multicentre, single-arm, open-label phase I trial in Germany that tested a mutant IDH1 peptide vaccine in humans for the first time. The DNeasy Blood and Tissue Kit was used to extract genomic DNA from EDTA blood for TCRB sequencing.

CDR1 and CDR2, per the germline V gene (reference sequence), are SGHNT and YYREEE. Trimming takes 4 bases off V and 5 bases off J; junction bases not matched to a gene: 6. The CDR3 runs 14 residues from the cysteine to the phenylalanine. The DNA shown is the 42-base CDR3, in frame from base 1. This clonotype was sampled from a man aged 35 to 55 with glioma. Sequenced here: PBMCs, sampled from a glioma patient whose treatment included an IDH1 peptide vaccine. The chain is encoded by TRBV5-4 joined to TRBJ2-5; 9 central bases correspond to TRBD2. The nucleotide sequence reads TGTGCCAGCAGCGGCGGGGGGGCGAAGGAGACCCAGTACTTC. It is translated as CASSGGGAKETQYF.